The clone carrying this TCR beta chain was found many times. Its antigen is not known. The sample comes from a study of T-cell memory formation after mild COVID-19. Findings and limits, study-wide: A subset of responding clones appeared in pre-infection memory, suggesting cross-reactive memory joined.

TCRdb re-called the 5' RACE reads with MiXCR, one entry per CDR3 protein. The data show some 350,000 distinct CDR3 sequences, over 10% seen once. This CDR3 has 13 amino acids. V lost 6 bases and J 1 base, leaving 9 bases between the germline ends. Germline assignment: CDR1 MNHEY and CDR2 SVGEGT. Sequencing was performed on PBMCs or a T cell subset sorted from them (not recorded which). The TCR was taken from a man aged 18 to 30 who had mild COVID-19 (a few samples of this study predate the infection). Cell type and time point are not known. The V and J genes are TRBV6-2 or TRBV6-3 and TRBJ1-1; D remains ambiguous. The CDR3 DNA follows: TGTGCCAGCAGCTTAAATTGGAACACTGAAGCTTTCTTT. Translating it yields CASSLNWNTEAFF.